These 14 T cell receptor beta chains originate from one sample sequenced in a study of blood T cell repertoires in COVID-19. The data were produced by immunoSEQ multiplex PCR, yet TCRdb's version contains in-frame clones alone and is incomplete. The repertoire includes 250,000 to 300,000 clones, roughly 85% of them detected once, and approximately 2% sits in the top ten. The sequencing input was PBMCs or T cells enriched from blood (not recorded which). Every receptor here comes from a woman aged 45-60 years who had recovered from COVID-19.

V usage is TRBV10-1 and J usage is TRBJ2-1; 9 positions match TRBD2. The CDR3 loop spans 16 amino acids. Germline V gene lookup returns CDR1 WNHNN and CDR2 SYGVQD (reference sequence). Trimming removed 3 bases from V and 2 bases from J; junction bases left unmatched: 5. The chain's CDR3 is CASSDGSGSAYNEQFF. The CDR3, as DNA: TGCGCCAGCAGTGATGGTAGCGGGAGCGCCTACAATGAGCAGTTCTTC.

The V and J genes are TRBV14 and TRBJ1-3; 7 positions match TRBD1. Germline CDR1 reads SGHDN; CDR2 reads FVKESK. The ends lost 0 bases at V and 4 bases at J; junction bases unmatched: 15. This CDR3 is 19 amino acids long. CDR3 loop: CASSQETMGRGKRGNTIYF. As DNA, the CDR3 is TGTGCCAGCAGCCAAGAAACTATGGGCAGGGGGAAACGAGGAAACACCATATATTTT.

The chain recombines TRBV6-5 with TRBJ1-2; TRBD1 aligns across 9 bases. The CDR3 length is 13 residues. With V trimmed by 4 bases and J by 7 bases, 4 bases remained unmatched. Germline CDR1 and CDR2: MNHEY and SVGAGI. The CDR3, as DNA: TGTGCCAGCAGTTTGGGACAGGGTGTTGGCTACACCTTC. Translated: CASSLGQGVGYTF.

The table lists this clone with a count of one. This chain uses TRBV28 with TRBJ2-2; D possibly corresponds to TRBD2 (5 bases). The V and J ends lost 4 bases and 1 base respectively, with 13 bases between them. CDR1 is MDHEN and CDR2 is SYDVKM in the germline V gene. The CDR3 loop spans 16 amino acids. The CDR3 DNA is TGTGCCAGCAGTTGGGGTTTCGGAGGGAACACCGGGGAGCTGTTTTTT. Amino acids: CASSWGFGGNTGELFF.

This chain uses TRBV5-1 with TRBJ1-6, with 12 bases identical to TRBD1. The trim removed 4 bases at V and 7 bases at J, leaving 9 bases unmatched. CDR1 is SGHRS, CDR2 YFSETQ, per germline. This CDR3 comprises 17 residues. The chain's CDR3 is CASSPAGQGARNSPLHF. CDR3 in DNA: TGCGCCAGCAGCCCGGCGGGACAGGGGGCAAGGAATTCACCCCTCCACTTT.

The gene calls are TRBV7-6 and TRBJ2-1, with 9 bases lining up with TRBD2. From germline, CDR1 is SGHVS and CDR2 FNYEAQ. Trimming took 0 bases from V and 9 from J; bases not matched to a gene: 9. CDR3 length equals 16 residues. The chain's CDR3 is CASSLAGPSGTGEQFF. As DNA, the CDR3 is TGTGCCAGCAGCTTAGCTGGGCCTAGCGGGACGGGTGAGCAGTTCTTC.

The V gene is TRBV6-1, the J gene TRBJ1-1; 11 positions match TRBD1. The ends lost 2 bases at V and 2 bases at J; junction bases unmatched: 10. Germline CDR1 MNHNS, CDR2 SASEGT. The CDR3 is 18 residues long. CDR3 amino acids: CASSEWRGTGGGNTEAFF. In DNA form, the CDR3 reads TGTGCCAGCAGTGAATGGCGGGGGACAGGGGGAGGAAACACTGAAGCTTTCTTT.

V usage is TRBV5-5 and J usage is TRBJ2-1, with 7 bases aligning to TRBD2. V lost 2 bases, J lost 2 bases, and 4 bases stayed unmatched. The CDR3 extends over 15 amino acids. Per the germline V gene, CDR1 is SGHKS and CDR2 is YYEKEE (reference sequence). In DNA form, the CDR3 reads TGTGCCAGCAGCTTTGAGGGACTAACCTACAATGAGCAGTTCTTC. Protein product: CASSFEGLTYNEQFF.

This clone occurred once. V and J are TRBV3-1 (or the pseudogene TRBV3-2) and TRBJ1-1; D is unclear. Germline CDR1 is LGHDT and CDR2 is YNNKEL (reference sequence). The V and J ends lost 1 base and 0 bases respectively, with 9 bases between them. The CDR3 contains 15 residues. CDR3 sequence (DNA): TGTGCCAGCAGCCAAGGGGCCAACATGAACACTGAAGCTTTCTTT. Translating gives CASSQGANMNTEAFF.

The chain uses TRBV10-3 and TRBJ2-1; 11 bases align to TRBD2. CDR3 length equals 14 residues. The trim removed 10 bases at V and 4 bases at J, leaving 6 bases unmatched. CDR1 is ENHRY and CDR2 is SYGVKD in the germline V gene. CDR3 sequence (DNA): TGTGCCACAACGGGACTAGCGGAATACAATGAGCAGTTCTTC. Encoded protein: CATTGLAEYNEQFF.

J is TRBJ1-5 and V is TRBV28, with 9 bases that match TRBD1. Germline lookup yields CDR1 MDHEN and CDR2 SYDVKM. This CDR3 is 15 amino acids long. The V and J ends lost 6 bases and 4 bases, in that order; junction bases with no gene match: 7. CDR3 bases: TGTGCCAGCAGGCCACAGGGGGCGGTTAATCAGCCCCAGCATTTT. Protein: CASRPQGAVNQPQHF.

The rearrangement uses TRBV5-4 and TRBJ2-1; 7 bases fit TRBD1. The V and J ends lost 10 bases and 1 base, in that order; junction bases with no gene match: 8. This CDR3 has 14 residues. Germline CDR1 is SGHNT and CDR2 is YYREEE (reference sequence). The CDR3 region is CACHGTASYNEQFF. CDR3 sequence (DNA): TGTGCCTGCCACGGGACAGCGTCCTACAATGAGCAGTTCTTC.

Details on this clone: The junction shows a germline mismatch at one end, possibly a read error. CDR3: CASSSSQGGAGKLFF. The DNA for the CDR3 is TGTGCTAGCAGCTCCAGCCAGGGCGGGGCTGGGAAACTGTTTTTT. The V call is TRBV7-7, the J call TRBJ1-4, with a possible D match to TRBD1 (5 bases). CDR1 is SSHAT and CDR2 is FNYEAQ in the germline V gene (reference sequence). The CDR3 runs to 15 residues.

This clone has a handful of counts. The chain is built from TRBV19 and TRBJ2-7; TRBD2 matches 8 bases. The CDR3 contains 18 residues. Germline V gene data show CDR1 as LNHDA and CDR2 as SQIVND (reference sequence). Germline trimming cut 5 bases from V and 2 bases from J; bases unmatched to any gene: 17. CDR3 in amino acids: CASSPQGRIAGLTYEQYF. The CDR3, as DNA: TGTGCCAGTAGTCCTCAGGGGCGAATAGCGGGACTAACCTACGAGCAGTACTTC.